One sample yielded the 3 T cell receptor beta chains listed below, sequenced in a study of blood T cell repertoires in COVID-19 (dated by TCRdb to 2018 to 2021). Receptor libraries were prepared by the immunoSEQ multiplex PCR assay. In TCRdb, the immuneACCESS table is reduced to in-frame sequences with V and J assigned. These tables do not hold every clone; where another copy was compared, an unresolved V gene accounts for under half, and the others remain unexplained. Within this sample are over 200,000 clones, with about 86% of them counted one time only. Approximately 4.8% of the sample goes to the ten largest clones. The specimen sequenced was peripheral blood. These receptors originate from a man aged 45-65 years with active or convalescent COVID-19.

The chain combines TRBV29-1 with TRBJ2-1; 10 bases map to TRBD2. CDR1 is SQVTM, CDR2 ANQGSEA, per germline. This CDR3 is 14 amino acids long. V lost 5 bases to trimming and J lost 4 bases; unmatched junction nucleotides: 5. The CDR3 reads CSVQLAGRYNEQFF. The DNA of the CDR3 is TGCAGCGTTCAACTAGCGGGGAGGTACAATGAGCAGTTCTTC.

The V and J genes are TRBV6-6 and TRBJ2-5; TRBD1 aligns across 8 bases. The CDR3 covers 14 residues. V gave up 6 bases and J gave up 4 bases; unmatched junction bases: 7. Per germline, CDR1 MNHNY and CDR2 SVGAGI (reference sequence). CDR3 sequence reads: CASSQTGGRETQYF. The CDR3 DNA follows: TGTGCCAGCAGCCAAACAGGGGGGAGAGAGACCCAGTACTTC.

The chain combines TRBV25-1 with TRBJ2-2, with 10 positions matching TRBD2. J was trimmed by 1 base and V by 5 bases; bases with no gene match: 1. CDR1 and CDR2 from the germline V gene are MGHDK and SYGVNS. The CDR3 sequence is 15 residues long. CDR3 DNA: TGTGCCAGCAGTTTAGCGGGGGGGAACACCGGGGAGCTGTTTTTT. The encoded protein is CASSLAGGNTGELFF.